These T cell receptor beta chains were read from a single sample in a study of neurological immune-mediated disorders. TCRdb re-called the 5' RACE reads with MiXCR, one entry per CDR3 protein. The data contain tens of thousands of distinct CDR3 sequences, approximately 10% of them singletons. The sample consisted of PBMCs. Receptors originate from a man in his 70s with HTLV-1-associated myelopathy (HAM/TSP). Both conserved end residues are part of each CDR3. The D gene is left open where the match is weak. Some rows mark clone size as missing; the rest say once, few, many or name a class of expanded clone.

clone_size	v_call	d_call	j_call	cdr3_aa	cdr3_nt
-	TRBV5-1	-	TRBJ2-5	CASSFKESQYF	TGCGCCAGCAGCTTTAAAGAGTCCCAGTACTTC
many	TRBV28	-	TRBJ2-7	CATTGRTYEQYF	TGTGCCACTACGGGTAGGACCTACGAGCAGTACTTC
many	TRBV9	TRBD2	TRBJ2-2	CASSVEAGAFTGELFF	TGTGCCAGCAGCGTAGAAGCGGGGGCTTTCACCGGGGAGCTGTTTTTT
many	TRBV10-3	TRBD1	TRBJ1-6	CAISDIGQGNSPLHF	TGTGCCATCAGCGATATCGGACAGGGGAATTCACCCCTCCACTTT
many	TRBV24-1	-	TRBJ2-2	CATSDFGEAGELFF	TGTGCCACCAGTGATTTTGGGGAAGCCGGGGAGCTGTTTTTT
-	TRBV7-9	-	TRBJ1-4	CASSLGGVNEKLFF	TGTGCCAGCAGCTTAGGAGGGGTGAATGAAAAACTGTTTTTT
many	TRBV5-1	TRBD1	TRBJ2-6	CASSLAGQGGANVLTF	TGCGCCAGCAGCTTGGCGGGACAGGGTGGGGCCAACGTCCTGACTTTC
many	TRBV5-1	TRBD1	TRBJ2-3	CASSFDRATDTQYF	TGCGCCAGCAGCTTCGACAGGGCTACAGATACGCAGTATTTT
many	TRBV10-3	-	TRBJ2-7	CAISGMDEQYF	TGTGCCATCAGTGGGATGGACGAGCAGTACTTC
few	TRBV7-8	-	TRBJ2-2	CASSLFRGTNTGELFF	TGTGCCAGCAGCTTATTTCGGGGCACGAACACCGGGGAGCTGTTTTTT
many	TRBV5-1	-	TRBJ2-6	CASSWALTGANVLTF	TGCGCCAGTTCGTGGGCGTTGACCGGGGCCAACGTCCTGACTTTC
many	TRBV24-1	-	TRBJ1-5	CATSDSRLGGVNQPQHF	TGTGCCACCAGTGATTCCAGGCTAGGAGGGGTCAATCAGCCCCAGCATTTT
many	TRBV5-1	-	TRBJ1-1	CASSLADGDSAFF	TGCGCCAGCAGCTTGGCCGACGGCGATTCAGCTTTCTTT
many	TRBV27	-	TRBJ1-3	CASRTTAYSGNTIYF	TGTGCCAGCAGAACCACGGCCTACTCTGGAAACACCATATATTTT
many	TRBV2	TRBD2	TRBJ2-5	CASSSGLANQYF	TGTGCCAGCAGTTCGGGACTAGCCAACCAGTACTTC
many	TRBV20-1	-	TRBJ2-7	CSARWAHGLSSYEQYF	TGCAGTGCTAGATGGGCTCACGGCCTTAGCTCCTACGAGCAGTACTTC
many	TRBV7-2	-	TRBJ2-1	CASSSRSGSSYNEQFF	TGTGCCAGCAGCTCACGAAGCGGGTCCTCCTACAATGAGCAGTTCTTC
many	TRBV18	-	TRBJ2-5	CASSTLVGQETQYF	TGTGCCAGCTCAACCCTAGTGGGCCAAGAGACCCAGTACTTC
many	TRBV7-2	-	TRBJ2-5	CASSLSRETQYF	TGTGCCAGCAGCTTAAGTAGAGAGACCCAGTACTTC
many	TRBV28	TRBD1	TRBJ2-3	CQVGTGRVDTQYF	TGTCAGGTGGGGACAGGCCGTGTAGATACGCAGTATTTT
many	TRBV9	-	TRBJ2-1	CASSVQGHNEQFF	TGTGCCAGCAGCGTGCAGGGGCATAATGAGCAGTTCTTC
many	TRBV4-3	-	TRBJ2-7	CASSPGHGAFEQYF	TGCGCCAGCAGTCCGGGACATGGAGCCTTCGAGCAGTACTTC
many	TRBV7-6	-	TRBJ2-7	CASSPESGTHYEQYF	TGTGCCAGCAGCCCCGAATCCGGGACCCACTACGAGCAGTACTTC
-	TRBV6-5	TRBD1	TRBJ2-7	CASRDWTGGFSYEQYF	TGTGCCAGCAGGGACTGGACAGGGGGCTTTTCTTACGAGCAGTACTTC
many	TRBV18	TRBD2	TRBJ2-1	CASSPGSGRAFNEQFF	TGTGCCAGCTCACCCGGTAGCGGGAGGGCCTTCAATGAGCAGTTCTTC
many	TRBV14	-	TRBJ1-1	CASSTRNLRTEAFF	TGTGCCAGCAGCACACGGAACCTGAGGACTGAAGCTTTCTTT
-	TRBV10-3	TRBD1	TRBJ1-1	CAISDGTGSGTEAFF	TGTGCCATCAGTGACGGGACAGGGTCGGGCACTGAAGCTTTCTTT
many	TRBV6-5	-	TRBJ1-2	CASSPRRANYGYTF	TGTGCCAGCAGTCCCCGCAGGGCTAACTATGGCTACACCTTC
many	TRBV20-1	-	TRBJ1-2	CSATTETLYGYTF	TGCAGTGCTACGACAGAGACCCTCTATGGCTACACCTTC
-	TRBV5-1	-	TRBJ2-2	CASSQETVGDLFF	TGTGCCAGCAGCCAAGAGACGGTCGGGGATCTGTTTTTT
many	TRBV21-1	-	TRBJ1-5	CASSKPRTWRNQPQHF	TGTGCCAGCAGCAAACCCCGAACTTGGCGTAATCAGCCCCAGCATTTT
many	TRBV7-8	TRBD1	TRBJ1-1	CASSSDRVAEAFF	TGTGCCAGCAGCTCGGACAGGGTCGCTGAAGCTTTCTTT